This T cell receptor (beta chain) is from a study of cytomegalovirus exposure and HLA in healthy donors. Primers: 60 Vbeta forward and 13 Jbeta reverse. Profiling relied on immunoSEQ multiplex PCR, and the TCRdb table lists in-frame clones only, not all of them. This table has roughly 150,000 clones, around 83% appearing once. CDR1 MNHEY and CDR2 SVGAGI come from the germline V gene. The CDR3 is made up of 15 amino acids. V was cut by 6 bases and J by 1 base, with 13 bases left in between. The V gene is TRBV6-5, the J gene TRBJ1-3; possibly TRBD1 for D (6 bases). The clonotype was recovered from a woman aged 18-29 years in good health and CMV-seronegative. Sequenced input: PBMCs. CDR3 amino acids: CASSQGGASGNTIYF. CDR3 sequence (DNA): TGTGCCAGCAGCCAAGGGGGGGCTTCTGGAAACACCATATATTTT.